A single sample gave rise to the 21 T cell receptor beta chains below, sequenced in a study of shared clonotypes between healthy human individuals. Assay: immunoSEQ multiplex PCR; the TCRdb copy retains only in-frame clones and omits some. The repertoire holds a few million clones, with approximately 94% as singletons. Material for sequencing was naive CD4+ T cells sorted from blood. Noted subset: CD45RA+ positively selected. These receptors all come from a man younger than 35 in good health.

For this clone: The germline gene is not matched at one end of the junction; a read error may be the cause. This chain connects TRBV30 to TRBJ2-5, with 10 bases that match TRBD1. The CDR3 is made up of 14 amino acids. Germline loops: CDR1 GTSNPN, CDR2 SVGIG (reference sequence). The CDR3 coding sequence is TGTGCCCGGAGGGGACAGGGGTGGTGGGAGACCCAGTACTTC. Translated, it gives CARRGQGWWETQYF. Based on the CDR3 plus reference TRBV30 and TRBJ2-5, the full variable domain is SQTIHQWPATLVQPVGSPLSLECTVEGTSNPNLYWYRQAAGRGLQLLFYSVGIGQISSEVPQNLSASRPQDRQFILSSKKLLLSDSGFYLCARRGQGWWETQYFGPGTRLLVL.

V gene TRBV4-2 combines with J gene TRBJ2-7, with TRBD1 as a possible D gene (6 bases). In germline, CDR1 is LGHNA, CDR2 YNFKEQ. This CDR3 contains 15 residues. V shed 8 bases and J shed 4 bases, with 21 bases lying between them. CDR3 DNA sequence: TGTGCCAGCGCCCTGGATGGGGGCGCGGTATACGAGCAGTACTTC. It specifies CASALDGGAVYEQYF.

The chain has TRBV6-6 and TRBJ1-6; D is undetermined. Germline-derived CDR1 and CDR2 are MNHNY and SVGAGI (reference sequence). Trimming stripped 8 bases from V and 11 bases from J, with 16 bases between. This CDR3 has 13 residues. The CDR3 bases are TGTGCCAGCCGTCCTACTTCAAGGACACCCCTCCACTTT. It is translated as CASRPTSRTPLHF.

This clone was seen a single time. CDR3 amino acids: CASSFTGGAGEQYF. The CDR3 DNA sequence: TGTGCCAGCAGCTTTACAGGGGGCGCGGGCGAGCAGTACTTC. The chain uses TRBV7-9 and TRBJ2-7, with 9 nucleotides matching TRBD1. Germline-derived CDR1 and CDR2 are SEHNR and FQNEAQ (reference sequence). The CDR3 is 14 amino acids. Unmatched junction bases numbered 6, after V lost 3 bases and J lost 6 bases.

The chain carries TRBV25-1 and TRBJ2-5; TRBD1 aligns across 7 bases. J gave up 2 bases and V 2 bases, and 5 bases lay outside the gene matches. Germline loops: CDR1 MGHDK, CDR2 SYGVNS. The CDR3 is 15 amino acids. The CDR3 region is CASSEGDRKQETQYF. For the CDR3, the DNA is TGTGCCAGCAGTGAAGGGGACAGAAAACAAGAGACCCAGTACTTC.

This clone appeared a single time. CDR3 residues: CASSYSLLSYNEQFF. As DNA, the CDR3 is TGTGCCAGCAGTTACTCATTGCTTTCCTACAATGAGCAGTTCTTC. This chain links TRBV6-5 with TRBJ2-1; D ambiguous. The germline gives CDR1 MNHEY, CDR2 SVGAGI. The CDR3 runs 15 residues. The V gene lost 0 bases and the J gene lost 1 base, with 7 bases spanning the gap.

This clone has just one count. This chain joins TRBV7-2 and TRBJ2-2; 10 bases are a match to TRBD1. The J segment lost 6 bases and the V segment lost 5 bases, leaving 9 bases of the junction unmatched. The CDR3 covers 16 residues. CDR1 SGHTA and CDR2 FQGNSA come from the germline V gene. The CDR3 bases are TGTGCCAGCAGCGTGATGGGACAGGGGATCGCCGGGGAGCTGTTTTTT. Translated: CASSVMGQGIAGELFF.

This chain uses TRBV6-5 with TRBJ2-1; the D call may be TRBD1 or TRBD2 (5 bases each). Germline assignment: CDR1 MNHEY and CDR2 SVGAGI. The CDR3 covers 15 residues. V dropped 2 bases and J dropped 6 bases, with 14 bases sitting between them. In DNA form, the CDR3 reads TGTGCCAGCAGTTACCAGGGCGCTCGGGGCAATGAGCAGTTCTTC. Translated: CASSYQGARGNEQFF.

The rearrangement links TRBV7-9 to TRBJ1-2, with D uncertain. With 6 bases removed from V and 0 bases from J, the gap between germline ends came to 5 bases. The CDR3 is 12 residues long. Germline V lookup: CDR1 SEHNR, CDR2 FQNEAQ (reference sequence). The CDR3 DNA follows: TGTGCCAGCAGTCAGCCTAACTATGGCTACACCTTC. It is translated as CASSQPNYGYTF. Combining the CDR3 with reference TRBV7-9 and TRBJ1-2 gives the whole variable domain DTGVSQNPRHKITKRGQNVTFRCDPISEHNRLYWYRQTLGQGPEFLTYFQNEAQLEKSRLLSDRFSAERPKGSFSTLEIQRTEQGDSAMYLCASSQPNYGYTFGSGTRLTVV.

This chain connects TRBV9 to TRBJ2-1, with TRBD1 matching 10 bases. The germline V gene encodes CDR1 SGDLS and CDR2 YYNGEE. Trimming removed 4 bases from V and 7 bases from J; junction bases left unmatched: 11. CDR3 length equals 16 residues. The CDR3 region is CASSPWDRGGRNEQFF. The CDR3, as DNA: TGTGCCAGCAGCCCCTGGGACAGGGGAGGTAGGAATGAGCAGTTCTTC.

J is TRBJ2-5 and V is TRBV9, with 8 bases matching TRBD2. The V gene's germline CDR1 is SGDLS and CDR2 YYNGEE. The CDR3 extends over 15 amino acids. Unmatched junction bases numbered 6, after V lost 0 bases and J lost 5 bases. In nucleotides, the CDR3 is TGTGCCAGCAGCGTAGCGGTAGCGGGGTTGGAGACCCAGTACTTC. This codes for CASSVAVAGLETQYF.

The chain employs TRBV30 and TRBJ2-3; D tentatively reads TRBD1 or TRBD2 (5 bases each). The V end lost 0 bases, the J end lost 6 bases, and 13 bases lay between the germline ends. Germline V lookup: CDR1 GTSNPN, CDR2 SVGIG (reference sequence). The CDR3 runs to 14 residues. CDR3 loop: CAWSVIGAGDTQYF. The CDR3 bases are TGTGCCTGGAGTGTAATCGGGGCCGGGGATACGCAGTATTTT.

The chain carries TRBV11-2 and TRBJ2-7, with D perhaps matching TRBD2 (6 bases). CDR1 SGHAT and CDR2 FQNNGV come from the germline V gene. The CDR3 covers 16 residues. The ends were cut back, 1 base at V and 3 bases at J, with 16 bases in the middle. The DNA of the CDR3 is TGTGCCAGCAGCTTAGCGAGCGGGCGAGGAGGCTACGAGCAGTACTTC. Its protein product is CASSLASGRGGYEQYF.

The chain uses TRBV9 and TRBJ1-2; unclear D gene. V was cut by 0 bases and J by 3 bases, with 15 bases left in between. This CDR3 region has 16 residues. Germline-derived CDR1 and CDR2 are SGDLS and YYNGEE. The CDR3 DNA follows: TGTGCCAGCAGCGTAGCTCCCGACCCGGGAGACTATGGCTACACCTTC. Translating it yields CASSVAPDPGDYGYTF.

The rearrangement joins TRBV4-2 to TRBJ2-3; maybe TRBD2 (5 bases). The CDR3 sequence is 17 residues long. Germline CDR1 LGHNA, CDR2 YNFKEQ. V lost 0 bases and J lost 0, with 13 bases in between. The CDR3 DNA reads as TGTGCCAGCAGCCAAGATAAGGACTTCTCTAGCACAGATACGCAGTATTTT. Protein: CASSQDKDFSSTDTQYF.

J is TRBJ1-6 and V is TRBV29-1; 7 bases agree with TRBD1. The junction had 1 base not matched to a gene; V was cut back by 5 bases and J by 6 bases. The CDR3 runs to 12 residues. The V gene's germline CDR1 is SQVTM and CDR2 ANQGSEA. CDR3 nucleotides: TGCAGCGTTCGGGACAGTAATTCACCCCTCCACTTT. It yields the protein CSVRDSNSPLHF.

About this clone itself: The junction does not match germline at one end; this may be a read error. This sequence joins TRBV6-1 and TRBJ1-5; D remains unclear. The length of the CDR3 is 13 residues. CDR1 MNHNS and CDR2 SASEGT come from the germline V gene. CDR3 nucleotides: TGTGCCACCGGACGGGTAGGGTTTCAGCCCCACCATTTT. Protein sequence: CATGRVGFQPHHF.

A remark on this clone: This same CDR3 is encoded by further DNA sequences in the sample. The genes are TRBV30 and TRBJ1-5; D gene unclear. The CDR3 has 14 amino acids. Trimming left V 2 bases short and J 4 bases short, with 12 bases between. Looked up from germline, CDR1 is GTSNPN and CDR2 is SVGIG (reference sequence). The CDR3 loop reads CAWSRDSLNQPQHF. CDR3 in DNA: TGTGCCTGGAGTAGGGATAGTCTAAATCAGCCCCAGCATTTT.

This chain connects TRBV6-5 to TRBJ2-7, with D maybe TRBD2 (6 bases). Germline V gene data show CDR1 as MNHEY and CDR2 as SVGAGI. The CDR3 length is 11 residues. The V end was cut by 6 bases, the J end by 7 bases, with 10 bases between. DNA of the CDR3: TGTGCCAGCAGCAGGGCGGGGGAGCAGTACTTC. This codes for CASSRAGEQYF.

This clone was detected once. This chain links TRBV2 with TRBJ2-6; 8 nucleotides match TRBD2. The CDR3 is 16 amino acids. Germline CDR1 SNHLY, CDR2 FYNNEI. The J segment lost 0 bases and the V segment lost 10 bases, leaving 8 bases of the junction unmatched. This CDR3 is CATQREHFSGANVLTF. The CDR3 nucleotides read TGTGCCACCCAGCGGGAGCACTTCTCTGGGGCCAACGTCCTGACTTTC.

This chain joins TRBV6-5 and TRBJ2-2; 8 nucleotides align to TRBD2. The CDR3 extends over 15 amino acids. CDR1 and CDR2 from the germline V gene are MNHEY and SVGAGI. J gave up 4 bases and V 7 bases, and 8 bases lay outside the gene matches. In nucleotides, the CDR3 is TGTGCCAGCAAAGTAACTAGCGGATCCACCGGGGAGCTGTTTTTT. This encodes CASKVTSGSTGELFF.